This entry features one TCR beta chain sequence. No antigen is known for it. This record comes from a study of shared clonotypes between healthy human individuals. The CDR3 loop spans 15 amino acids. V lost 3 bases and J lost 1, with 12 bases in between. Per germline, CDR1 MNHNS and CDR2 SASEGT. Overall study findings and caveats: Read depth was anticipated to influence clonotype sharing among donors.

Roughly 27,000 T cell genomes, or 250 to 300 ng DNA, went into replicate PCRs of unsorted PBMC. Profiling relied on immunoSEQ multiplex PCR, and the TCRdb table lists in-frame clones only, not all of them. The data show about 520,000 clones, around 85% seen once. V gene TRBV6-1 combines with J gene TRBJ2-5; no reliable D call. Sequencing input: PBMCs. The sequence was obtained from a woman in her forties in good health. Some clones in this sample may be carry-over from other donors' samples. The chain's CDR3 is CASSDPRSGQETQYF. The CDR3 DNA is TGTGCCAGCAGTGATCCCCGGTCCGGCCAAGAGACCCAGTACTTC.